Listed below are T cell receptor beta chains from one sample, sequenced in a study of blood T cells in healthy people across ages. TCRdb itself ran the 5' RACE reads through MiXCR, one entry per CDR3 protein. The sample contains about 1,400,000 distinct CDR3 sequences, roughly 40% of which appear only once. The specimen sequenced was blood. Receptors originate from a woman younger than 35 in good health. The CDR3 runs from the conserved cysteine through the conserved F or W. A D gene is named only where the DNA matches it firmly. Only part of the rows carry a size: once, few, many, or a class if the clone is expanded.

cdr3_aa: CASSFAGETQFF
cdr3_nt: TGTGCCAGCAGCTTTGCTGGGGAGACCCAGTTCTTC
v_call: TRBV3-1
d_call: NA
j_call: TRBJ2-1
clone_size: NA

cdr3_aa: CAERTGDEQYF
cdr3_nt: TGTGCCGAGCGAACAGGGGACGAGCAGTACTTC
v_call: TRBV7-2
d_call: TRBD1
j_call: TRBJ2-7
clone_size: few

cdr3_aa: CATSRASFVEDTQYF
cdr3_nt: TGTGCCACCAGCAGAGCCTCTTTTGTAGAAGATACGCAGTATTTT
v_call: TRBV15
d_call: NA
j_call: TRBJ2-3
clone_size: NA

cdr3_aa: CSASMPDRSNYGYTF
cdr3_nt: TGCAGTGCTAGCATGCCGGACAGGAGTAACTATGGCTACACCTTC
v_call: TRBV20-1
d_call: TRBD1
j_call: TRBJ1-2
clone_size: NA

cdr3_aa: CASSYGWDTQYF
cdr3_nt: TGTGCCAGCAGTTACGGTTGGGATACGCAGTATTTT
v_call: TRBV27
d_call: NA
j_call: TRBJ2-3
clone_size: NA

cdr3_aa: CASSQRQGAGQFF
cdr3_nt: TGTGCCAGCAGTCAAAGACAGGGGGCAGGGCAGTTCTTC
v_call: TRBV27
d_call: TRBD1
j_call: TRBJ2-1
clone_size: NA

cdr3_aa: CASGLAGGMQFF
cdr3_nt: TGTGCCAGCGGACTAGCGGGAGGAATGCAGTTCTTC
v_call: TRBV2
d_call: TRBD2
j_call: TRBJ2-1
clone_size: few

cdr3_aa: CASSGVQGYGNTIYF
cdr3_nt: TGTGCCAGCAGTGGCGTCCAGGGGTACGGAAACACCATATATTTT
v_call: TRBV25-1
d_call: NA
j_call: TRBJ1-3
clone_size: NA

cdr3_aa: CATSAGVGTDTQYF
cdr3_nt: TGTGCCACCAGTGCCGGTGTAGGCACAGATACGCAGTATTTT
v_call: TRBV10-3
d_call: NA
j_call: TRBJ2-3
clone_size: NA

cdr3_aa: CASSLAVTGPNEQYF
cdr3_nt: TGCGCCAGCAGCTTGGCTGTGACAGGGCCTAATGAGCAGTACTTC
v_call: TRBV5-1
d_call: TRBD1
j_call: TRBJ2-7
clone_size: NA

cdr3_aa: CASTSGGAGGIEQYF
cdr3_nt: TGTGCCAGCACCTCTGGGGGGGCAGGGGGCATCGAGCAGTACTTC
v_call: TRBV6-6
d_call: NA
j_call: TRBJ2-7
clone_size: NA

cdr3_aa: CASSLAVDFYEQYF
cdr3_nt: TGCGCCAGCAGCTTGGCCGTTGACTTCTACGAGCAGTACTTC
v_call: TRBV5-1
d_call: NA
j_call: TRBJ2-7
clone_size: NA